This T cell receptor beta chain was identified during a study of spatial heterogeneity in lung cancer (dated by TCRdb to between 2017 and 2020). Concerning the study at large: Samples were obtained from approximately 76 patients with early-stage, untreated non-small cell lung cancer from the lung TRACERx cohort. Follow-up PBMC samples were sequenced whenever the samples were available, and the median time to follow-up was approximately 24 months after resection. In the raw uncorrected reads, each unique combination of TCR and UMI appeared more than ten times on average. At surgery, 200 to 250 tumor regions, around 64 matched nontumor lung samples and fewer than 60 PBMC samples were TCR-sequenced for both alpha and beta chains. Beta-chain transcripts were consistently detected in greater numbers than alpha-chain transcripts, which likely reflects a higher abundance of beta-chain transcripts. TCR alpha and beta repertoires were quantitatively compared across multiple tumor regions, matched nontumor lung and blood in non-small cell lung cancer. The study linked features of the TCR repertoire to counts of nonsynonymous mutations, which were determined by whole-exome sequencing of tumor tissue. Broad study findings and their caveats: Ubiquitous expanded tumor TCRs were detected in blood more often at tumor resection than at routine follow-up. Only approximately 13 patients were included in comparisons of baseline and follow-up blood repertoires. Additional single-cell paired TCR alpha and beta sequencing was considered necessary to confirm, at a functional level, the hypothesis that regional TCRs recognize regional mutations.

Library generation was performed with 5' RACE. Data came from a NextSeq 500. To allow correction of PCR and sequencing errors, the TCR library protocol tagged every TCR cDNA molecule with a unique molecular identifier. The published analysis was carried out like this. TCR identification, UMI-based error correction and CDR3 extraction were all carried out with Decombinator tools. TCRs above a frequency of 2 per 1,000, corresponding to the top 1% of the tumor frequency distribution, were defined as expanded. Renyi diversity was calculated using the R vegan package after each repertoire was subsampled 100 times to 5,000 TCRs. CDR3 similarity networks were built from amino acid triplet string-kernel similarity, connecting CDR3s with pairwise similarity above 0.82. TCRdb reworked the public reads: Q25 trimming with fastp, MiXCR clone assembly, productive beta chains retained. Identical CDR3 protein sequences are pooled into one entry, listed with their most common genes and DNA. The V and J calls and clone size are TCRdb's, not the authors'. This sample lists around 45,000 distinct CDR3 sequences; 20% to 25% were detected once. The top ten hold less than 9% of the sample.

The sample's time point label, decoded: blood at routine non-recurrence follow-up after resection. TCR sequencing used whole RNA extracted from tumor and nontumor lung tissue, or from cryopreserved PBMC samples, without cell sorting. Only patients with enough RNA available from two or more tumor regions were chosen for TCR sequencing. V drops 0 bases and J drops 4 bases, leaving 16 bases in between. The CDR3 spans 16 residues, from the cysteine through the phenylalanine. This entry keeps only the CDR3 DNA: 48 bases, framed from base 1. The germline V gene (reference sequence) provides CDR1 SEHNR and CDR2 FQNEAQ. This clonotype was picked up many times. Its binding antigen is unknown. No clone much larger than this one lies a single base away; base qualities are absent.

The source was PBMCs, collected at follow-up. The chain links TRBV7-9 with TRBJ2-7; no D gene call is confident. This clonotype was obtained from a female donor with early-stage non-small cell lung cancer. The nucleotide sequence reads TGTGCCAGCAGCTTAGCAGGTAGTCTGATCCCTTACGAGCAGTACTTC. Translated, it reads CASSLAGSLIPYEQYF. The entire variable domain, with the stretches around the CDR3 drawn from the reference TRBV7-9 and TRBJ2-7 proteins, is DTGVSQNPRHKITKRGQNVTFRCDPISEHNRLYWYRQTLGQGPEFLTYFQNEAQLEKSRLLSDRFSAERPKGSFSTLEIQRTEQGDSAMYLCASSLAGSLIPYEQYFGPGTRLTVT.